The clone carrying this T cell receptor (beta chain) was found a few times. Primed by a sample-barcoded 5' primer and a J-beta primer mix, a second PCR proceeded for 7 to 11 cycles. TCRdb passed the 5' RACE reads through MiXCR, listing each CDR3 protein once. The sample consists of 1.2 million to 1.5 million distinct CDR3 sequences, around 42% of them appearing once. J gave up 0 bases and V 2 bases, and 13 bases lay outside the gene matches. The germline gives CDR1 SGHRS, CDR2 YFSETQ. This CDR3 is 19 amino acids long. The data are from a study of blood T cells in healthy people across ages. Peripheral blood, about 10 milliliters per donor, was collected.

The rearrangement uses TRBV5-1 and TRBJ2-7; TRBD2 matches at 11 bases. Material: blood. The receptor's source is a young woman in good health. The CDR3 bases are TGCGCCAGCAGCTTTTCTCCTTCGGTGGGACTAGCGGTCTCCTACGAGCAGTACTTC. Amino acids: CASSFSPSVGLAVSYEQYF.